This entry lists 27 T cell receptor beta chains sequenced from one sample in a study of blood T cells in healthy people across ages. A second about 7 to 11 cycle PCR used barcoded and J-beta primers. TCRdb used MiXCR to reprocess the 5' RACE reads, holding one entry per CDR3 protein. The sample shows roughly 900,000 distinct CDR3 sequences, roughly 52% of them seen only once. Sequencing was carried out using blood. The receptors originated from a man aged 25-45 years in good health.

This sequence joins TRBV7-2 and TRBJ2-3; 8 bases agree with TRBD2. With V trimmed by 5 bases and J by 5 bases, 9 bases remained unmatched. The germline V gene has CDR1 SGHTA and CDR2 FQGNSA. CDR3 length equals 15 residues. The CDR3 coding sequence is TGTGCCAGCAGCACAGAGGGGACTAGGATAGATACGCAGTATTTT. This codes for CASSTEGTRIDTQYF.

The sample holds a few counts of this clonotype. The J gene is TRBJ1-2, the V gene TRBV6-1; D is undetermined. This CDR3 spans 14 amino acids. Between the trimmed V and J ends, which lost 6 bases and 0 bases, there was a span of 11 bases. Germline CDR1 and CDR2: MNHNS and SASEGT. CDR3 bases: TGTGCCAGCAGATTCAGAGGAACTAACTATGGCTACACCTTC. Translating it yields CASRFRGTNYGYTF.

The CDR3 coding sequence is TGTGCCAGCAGCTCCTACTCGGCGGGGGTGATCTACGAGCAGTACTTC. This translates into CASSSYSAGVIYEQYF. The chain employs TRBV7-9 and TRBJ2-7; 7 bases line up with TRBD2. Germline V gene data show CDR1 as SEHNR and CDR2 as FQNEAQ (reference sequence). There are 16 residues in the CDR3. The V and J ends lost 4 bases and 3 bases, in that order; junction bases with no gene match: 12.

V is TRBV29-1 and J is TRBJ1-5; D is possibly TRBD1 (6 bases). Deletions cut 0 bases from V and 4 bases from J, with 7 bases between. The germline V gene has CDR1 SQVTM and CDR2 ANQGSEA. This CDR3 has 13 residues. CDR3 region: CSVEDQGNQPQHF. The CDR3 nucleotides are TGCAGCGTTGAAGATCAGGGGAATCAGCCCCAGCATTTT.

V usage is TRBV15 and J usage is TRBJ2-1, with D perhaps matching TRBD2 (5 bases). The CDR3 extends over 15 amino acids. Trimming left V 4 bases short and J 5 bases short, with 15 bases between. Per the germline V gene, CDR1 is LNHNV and CDR2 is YYDKDF (reference sequence). As DNA, the CDR3 is TGTGCCACCAGCATTAGGGAGTACTATAACAATGAGCAGTTCTTC. It translates to CATSIREYYNNEQFF.

This clonotype was observed a single time. The chain is built from TRBV29-1 and TRBJ2-1; TRBD2 matches 7 bases. Unmatched junction bases numbered 13, after V lost 4 bases and J lost 7 bases. The germline CDR1 and CDR2 sequences are SQVTM and ANQGSEA. The CDR3 covers 15 residues. The CDR3 loop is CSVASGAVGGNEQFF. The CDR3 region has the DNA TGCAGCGTTGCCAGTGGGGCTGTCGGGGGGAATGAGCAGTTCTTC.

V gene TRBV27 combines with J gene TRBJ2-7, with 9 bases matching TRBD2. The CDR3 covers 15 residues. The germline gives CDR1 MNHEY, CDR2 SMNVEV (reference sequence). The junction had 9 bases not matched to a gene; V was cut back by 5 bases and J by 4 bases. DNA of the CDR3: TGTGCCAGCAGTCGTCTCGCGGGGGGGCCTTACGAGCAGTACTTC. Its protein product is CASSRLAGGPYEQYF.

The CDR3 protein is CASSLALLARNEQYF. The CDR3 DNA sequence: TGTGCCAGCAGTTTAGCGCTACTAGCGAGGAACGAGCAGTACTTC. This chain connects TRBV12-3 or TRBV12-4 to TRBJ2-5; 7 positions match TRBD2. The J call may be wrong; the DNA end is better matched by TRBJ2-7. This CDR3 has 15 amino acids.

This clonotype was detected only a few times. This chain uses TRBV29-1 with TRBJ1-2; 7 bases line up with TRBD1. Trimming cost V 2 bases and J 4 bases; bases outside gene matches: 4. Germline V gene sequence: CDR1 SQVTM, CDR2 ANQGSEA. The CDR3 totals 13 residues. The CDR3 spells CSVEPTGPYGYTF. The DNA of the CDR3 is TGCAGCGTTGAACCGACAGGGCCCTATGGCTACACCTTC.

The V gene is TRBV9, the J gene TRBJ1-1, with TRBD1 as a possible D gene (5 bases). Germline CDR1 reads SGDLS; CDR2 reads YYNGEE. The CDR3 is made up of 14 amino acids. Trimming pared 2 bases from V and 0 bases from J, leaving 8 bases between. The CDR3 is CASSVWGVNTEAFF. DNA for the CDR3: TGTGCCAGCAGCGTCTGGGGGGTGAACACTGAAGCTTTCTTT.

With regard to this clonotype: The junction and the germline gene differ at one end; a read error may be behind it. The rearrangement links TRBV4-2 to TRBJ2-6, with no clear D. The CDR3 has 14 residues. Germline-derived CDR1 and CDR2 are LGHNA and YNFKEQ. The CDR3 here is CTSSLGSGANVLTF. CDR3 nucleotides: TGTACCAGCAGCCTCGGCTCTGGGGCCAACGTCCTGACTTTC.

The chain carries TRBV5-1 and TRBJ2-7; the match to TRBD1 covers 10 bases. V lost 6 bases and J lost 5; bases outside the gene matches: 11. Germline V lookup: CDR1 SGHRS, CDR2 YFSETQ. The CDR3 spans 15 residues. This CDR3 reads CASTRRGQGDNEQYF. The CDR3 DNA reads TGCGCCAGCACGAGAAGAGGACAGGGGGACAACGAGCAGTACTTC.

The table lists this clonotype with a few counts. The chain links TRBV20-1 to TRBJ2-5; 9 bases are a match to TRBD1. The J call may be incorrect, as the DNA end agrees better with TRBJ2-7. Per germline, CDR1 DFQATT and CDR2 SNEGSKA (reference sequence). The CDR3 sequence is 15 residues long. CDR3 bases: TGCAGTGCTAGAGATACCTTGACAGGGGGCTACGAGCAGTACTTC. Translation: CSARDTLTGGYEQYF.

About this clonotype itself: At one end the junction does not follow the germline gene, possibly because of a read error. The chain has TRBV2 and TRBJ2-7; D uncertain. The CDR3 totals 14 residues. The germline V gene has CDR1 SNHLY and CDR2 FYNNEI. The DNA for the CDR3 is TGTGCCAACAGTAGGACGAGTTCCTACAATGAGCAGTACTTC. It specifies CANSRTSSYNEQYF.

The V call is TRBV29-1, the J call TRBJ1-2, with TRBD1 as a possible D gene (6 bases). Germline V gene sequence: CDR1 SQVTM, CDR2 ANQGSEA. The CDR3 length is 14 residues. The V and J ends lost 0 bases and 4 bases respectively, with 12 bases between them. Written as DNA, the CDR3 is TGCAGCGTTGAAGATCCCCAGGGGTTCTATGGCTACACCTTC. It translates to CSVEDPQGFYGYTF.

This clonotype occurred a few times. J is TRBJ2-7 and V is TRBV9; 10 bases agree with TRBD1. CDR1 SGDLS and CDR2 YYNGEE come from the germline V gene. The CDR3 sequence is 16 residues long. V shed 0 bases, J shed 3 bases, and the junction held 6 bases outside the gene matches. The DNA of the CDR3 is TGTGCCAGCAGCGTAGGTTTCCGGGACAGGGGCTACGAGCAGTACTTC. Its protein is CASSVGFRDRGYEQYF.

The gene calls are TRBV7-6 and TRBJ2-3; a possible D gene is TRBD2 (5 bases). The length of the CDR3 is 15 residues. CDR1 is SGHVS and CDR2 is FNYEAQ in the germline V gene. Trimming removed 2 bases at V and 0 bases at J, with 9 bases between. DNA for the CDR3: TGTGCCAGCAGCTTATTCGGGGTCAGCACAGATACGCAGTATTTT. It is translated as CASSLFGVSTDTQYF.

The rearrangement uses TRBV7-2 and TRBJ2-5; TRBD1 is a possible D gene (6 bases). V lost 5 bases and J 1 base, leaving 14 bases between the germline ends. The germline CDR1 and CDR2 sequences are SGHTA and FQGNSA. The CDR3 is made up of 15 amino acids. CDR3 protein: CASSRNRGSQETQYF. The CDR3 DNA sequence: TGTGCCAGCAGCCGCAATAGGGGGTCCCAAGAGACCCAGTACTTC.

This clonotype was seen only once. The CDR3 coding sequence is TGCGCCAGCAGCCAAGAAGTCGACAGCGGGGGGGCTGTAGATACGCAGTATTTT. It yields the protein CASSQEVDSGGAVDTQYF. This chain links TRBV4-1 with TRBJ2-3; TRBD2 agrees at 10 bases. J was trimmed by 5 bases and V by 0 bases; bases with no gene match: 11. Germline CDR1 and CDR2: MGHRA and YSYEKL. The CDR3 has 18 amino acids.

This clonotype was counted a few times. The V gene is TRBV4-1, the J gene TRBJ2-7; possible D gene TRBD2, 6 bases. V lost 2 bases and J 4 bases, leaving 12 bases between the germline ends. Per the germline V gene, CDR1 is MGHRA and CDR2 is YSYEKL. CDR3 length equals 14 residues. CDR3 nucleotides: TGCGCCAGCAGCCAATTAGGGACTGTTTACGAGCAGTACTTC. Translation: CASSQLGTVYEQYF.

This clonotype was detected only once. The rearrangement links TRBV3-1 to TRBJ1-1, with D unresolved. CDR1 is LGHDT and CDR2 is YNNKEL in the germline V gene (reference sequence). V gave up 5 bases and J gave up 4 bases, with 17 bases separating them. The CDR3 spans 15 residues. The CDR3 loop reads CASSGSASGGTEAFF. The CDR3 coding sequence is TGTGCCAGCAGCGGGTCGGCCTCAGGCGGCACTGAAGCTTTCTTT.

The chain recombines TRBV20-1 with TRBJ1-1, with D perhaps TRBD1 (6 bases). Looked up from germline, CDR1 is DFQATT and CDR2 is SNEGSKA (reference sequence). The CDR3 contains 16 residues. The V and J ends lost 0 bases and 0 bases respectively, with 14 bases between them. CDR3 protein: CSARDPRGGLNTEAFF. The CDR3 nucleotides read TGCAGTGCTAGAGACCCGAGGGGGGGTTTGAACACTGAAGCTTTCTTT.

The chain employs TRBV20-1 and TRBJ2-4; D is unresolved. Trimming took off 3 bases at V and 1 base at J, with 7 bases between the two ends. Germline V gene data show CDR1 as DFQATT and CDR2 as SNEGSKA (reference sequence). The CDR3 consists of 13 residues. The CDR3 DNA reads TGCAGTGCTAGGGGGTCGGCCAAAAACATTCAGTACTTC. As protein: CSARGSAKNIQYF.

CDR3 sequence reads: CASSYVPTEAFF. In DNA, the CDR3 is TGTGCCAGCAGTTATGTCCCCACTGAAGCTTTCTTT. This chain joins TRBV6-2 or TRBV6-3 and TRBJ1-1, with D uncertain. CDR3 size: 12 residues. CDR1 is MNHEY, CDR2 SVGEGT, per germline. V was pared by 3 bases and J by 4 bases, with 6 bases between.

J is TRBJ2-2 and V is TRBV14; no reliable D call. Germline CDR1 reads SGHDN; CDR2 reads FVKESK. V was trimmed by 3 bases and J by 4 bases, leaving 9 bases between them. The CDR3 sequence is 14 residues long. CDR3 region: CASSHKHSTGELFF. Written as DNA, the CDR3 is TGTGCCAGCAGCCACAAGCACAGCACCGGGGAGCTGTTTTTT.

The rearrangement uses TRBV4-2 and TRBJ1-2; D not certain. The CDR3 totals 15 residues. The V gene lost 0 bases and the J gene lost 8 bases, with 16 bases spanning the gap. Germline V gene sequence: CDR1 LGHNA, CDR2 YNFKEQ. CDR3 sequence (DNA): TGTGCCAGCAGCCAAGATCTGGGTTCCCCTAAGGGCTACACCTTC. Its translation: CASSQDLGSPKGYTF.

In nucleotides, the CDR3 is TGTGCCAGCAGCTTCAGGGGGTTTCGAACTGAAGCTTTCTTT. Translation gives CASSFRGFRTEAFF. The chain combines TRBV5-6 with TRBJ1-1; the match to TRBD1 covers 7 bases. The CDR3 runs 14 residues. The germline CDR1 and CDR2 sequences are SGHDT and YYEEEE. J lost 5 bases, V lost 2 bases, and 6 bases had no gene match.